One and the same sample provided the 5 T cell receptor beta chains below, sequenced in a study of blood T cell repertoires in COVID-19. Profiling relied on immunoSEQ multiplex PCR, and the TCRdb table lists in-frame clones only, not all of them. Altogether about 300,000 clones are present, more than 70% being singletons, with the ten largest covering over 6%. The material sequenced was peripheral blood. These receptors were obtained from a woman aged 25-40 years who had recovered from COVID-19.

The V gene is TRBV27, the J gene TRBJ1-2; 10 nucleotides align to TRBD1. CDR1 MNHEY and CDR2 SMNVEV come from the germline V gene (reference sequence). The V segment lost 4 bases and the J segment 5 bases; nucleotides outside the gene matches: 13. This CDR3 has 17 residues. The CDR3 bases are TGTGCCAGCAGTTCAACGACAGGGGGCGGCCCAACGTATGGCTACACCTTC. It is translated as CASSSTTGGGPTYGYTF.

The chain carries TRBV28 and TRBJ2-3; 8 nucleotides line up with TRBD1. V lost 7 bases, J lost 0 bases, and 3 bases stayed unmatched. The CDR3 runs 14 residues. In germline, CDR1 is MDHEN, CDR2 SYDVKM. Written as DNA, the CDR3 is TGTGCCAGCACCCGGGACAGGAGCACAGATACGCAGTATTTT. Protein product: CASTRDRSTDTQYF.

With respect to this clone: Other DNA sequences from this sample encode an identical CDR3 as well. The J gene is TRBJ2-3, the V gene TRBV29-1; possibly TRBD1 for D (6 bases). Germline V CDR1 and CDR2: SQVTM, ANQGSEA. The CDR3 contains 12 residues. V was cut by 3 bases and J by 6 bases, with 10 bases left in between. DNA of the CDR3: TGCAGCGTTGAGACAGGCGCCGATACGCAGTATTTT. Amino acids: CSVETGADTQYF.

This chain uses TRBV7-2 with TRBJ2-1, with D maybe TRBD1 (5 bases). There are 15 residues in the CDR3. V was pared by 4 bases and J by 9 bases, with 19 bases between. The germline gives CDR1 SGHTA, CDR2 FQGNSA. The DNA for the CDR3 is TGTGCCAGCAGCTCGGACATAAACCCGGCCTCTGAGCAGTTCTTC. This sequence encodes CASSSDINPASEQFF.

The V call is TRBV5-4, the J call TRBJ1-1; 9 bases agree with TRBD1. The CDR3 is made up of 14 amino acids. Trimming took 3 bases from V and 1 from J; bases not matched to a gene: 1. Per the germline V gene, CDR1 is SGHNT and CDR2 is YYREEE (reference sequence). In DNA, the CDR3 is TGTGCCAGCAGCTCGGACAGGGGGAACACTGAAGCTTTCTTT. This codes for CASSSDRGNTEAFF. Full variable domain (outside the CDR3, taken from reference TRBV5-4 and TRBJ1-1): ETGVTQSPTHLIKTRGQQVTLRCSSQSGHNTVSWYQQALGQGPQFIFQYYREEENGRGNFPPRFSGLQFPNYSSELNVNALELDDSALYLCASSSDRGNTEAFFGQGTRLTVV.